There are a few counts of the clone carrying this T cell receptor beta chain. Its antigen is as yet unknown. The PCR contained 60 Vbeta and 13 Jbeta primers. TCRdb keeps only in-frame clones here, not all; method: immunoSEQ multiplex PCR. Altogether tens of thousands of clones are present, roughly 80% being singletons, with the ten largest covering under 30%. Samples came from healthy bone marrow donors. This record comes from a study of cytomegalovirus exposure and HLA in healthy donors. Study-level results: Roughly even sequencing depth across donors was the assumption behind the presence/absence analyses. Earlier analysis yielded a pattern in which most TCR beta V segments were productive about 90% or about 30% of the time. Among the CMV-associated chains, three were confirmed in vitro as specific for CMV antigens.

Germline V gene lookup returns CDR1 SGHRS and CDR2 YFSETQ. The CDR3 contains 16 residues. V lost 0 bases and J lost 6; bases outside the gene matches: 11. Sequenced material: PBMCs. The V call is TRBV5-1, the J call TRBJ2-7; 8 bases are a match to TRBD1. The TCR comes from a woman between 40 and 55 years old in good health and CMV-seropositive. Here the CDR3 DNA reads TGCGCCAGCAGCTTGGGGGTGGCGGGGACAGGCTCCGAGCAGTACTTC. Its translation is CASSLGVAGTGSEQYF.